This T cell receptor (beta chain) was recorded in a study of early T cells in non-severe SARS-CoV-2 infection. Background on the study: From unsorted whole blood, bulk RNA was sequenced, and the chains remained unpaired. Study results and caveats: A preference for anti-spike CD8 responses marked VDJdb matching, which missed private and CD4 specificities.

Germline lookup yields CDR1 SGHKS and CDR2 YYEKEE (reference sequence). The CDR3 contains 11 residues. V was trimmed by 5 bases and J by 3 bases, leaving 6 bases between them. Tagging with unique molecular identifiers was applied to individual cDNA molecules. In TCRdb, the 5' RACE reads were re-called with MiXCR into one record per CDR3 protein. The sample shows about 56,000 distinct CDR3 sequences, about 10% of them seen only once. In the case of this clonotype: Its antigen is currently unknown.

The chain uses TRBV5-5 and TRBJ2-7; no firm D call. The TCR comes from an adult who was a healthcare worker with PCR-confirmed SARS-CoV-2 infection or an uninfected control (not recorded which). Sequencing input: whole blood. CDR3 protein: CASRINYEQYF. The CDR3, as DNA: TGTGCCAGCAGGATCAACTACGAGCAGTACTTC.